This T cell receptor (beta chain) was obtained from a study of cytomegalovirus exposure and HLA in healthy donors. Comments on this clone: Its antigen is as yet unknown.

The CDR3 totals 15 residues. Germline CDR1 and CDR2: SGHTS and YDEGEE. V dropped 4 bases and J dropped 7; count of bases not matched to a gene: 8. With 60 Vbeta and 13 Jbeta primers, the PCR was carried out. Generated by immunoSEQ multiplex PCR, the TCRdb table keeps only in-frame clones and is missing some. This sample carries approximately 86,000 clones, 85% of them seen once, and the ten largest clones take about 7.7%. Study conclusions and caveats: Several of the most significant clusters appeared, in a later analysis, to be linked to common viral pathogens. The study carried out a later analysis of TCR beta sequences. It associated 15,000 to 20,000 of them with specific HLA alleles at a false discovery rate of 0.05.

Material: PBMCs. J is TRBJ1-6 and V is TRBV5-8, with 7 positions matching TRBD1. The clonotype originates from a man aged 35 to 55 in good health and CMV-seropositive. The CDR3 nucleotides read TGTGCCAGCAGCGTGTGGACAGGAGGAAATTCACCCCTCCACTTT. This gives the protein CASSVWTGGNSPLHF. Full variable domain (missing parts from reference TRBV5-8 and TRBJ1-6): EAGVTQSPTHLIKTRGQQATLRCSPISGHTSVYWYQQALGLGLQFLLWYDEGEERNRGNFPPRFSGRQFPNYSSELNVNALELEDSALYLCASSVWTGGNSPLHFGNGTRLTVT.